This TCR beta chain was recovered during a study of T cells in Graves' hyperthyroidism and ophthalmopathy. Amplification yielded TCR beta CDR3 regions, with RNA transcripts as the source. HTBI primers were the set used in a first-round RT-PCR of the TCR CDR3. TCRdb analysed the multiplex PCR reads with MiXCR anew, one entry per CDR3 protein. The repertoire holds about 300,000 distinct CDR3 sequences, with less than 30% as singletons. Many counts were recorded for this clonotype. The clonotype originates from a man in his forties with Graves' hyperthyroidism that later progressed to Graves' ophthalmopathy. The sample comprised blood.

CDR3: CASRAGTSTGELFF. CDR3 nucleotide sequence: TGTGCCAGCAGAGCCGGGACTAGCACCGGGGAGCTGTTTTTT. This rearrangement joins TRBV2 to TRBJ2-2; 8 nucleotides align to TRBD2. This CDR3 region has 14 residues. V gave up 6 bases and J gave up 4 bases; unmatched junction bases: 4. The germline CDR1 and CDR2 sequences are SNHLY and FYNNEI. Drawing the rest from reference TRBV2 and TRBJ2-2, the complete variable domain is EPEVTQTPSHQVTQMGQEVILRCVPISNHLYFYWYRQILGQKVEFLVSFYNNEISEKSEIFDDQFSVERPDGSNFTLKIRSTKLEDSAMYFCASRAGTSTGELFFGEGSRLTVL.